The 5 T cell receptor beta chains in this list originate from one sample, sequenced in a study of a mutant IDH1 vaccine in newly diagnosed glioma. The method was immunoSEQ multiplex PCR; TCRdb's version includes in-frame clones alone and lacks a portion of them. This table has approximately 56,000 clones, 60% to 80% appearing once. Their target antigens are unknown. Time point defined: week 47, end of study. With topical imiquimod, each dose of the vaccine consisted of 300 ug of mutant IDH1 20-mer peptide. The sequencing here drew on PBMCs, taken from a glioma patient whose treatment included an IDH1 peptide vaccine. These TCRs come from a man in his fifties or sixties with glioma.

In this sample, this clone is medium-sized. The J gene is TRBJ2-1, the V gene TRBV12-5; possible D gene TRBD1, 6 bases. V lost 6 bases and J 0 bases, leaving 12 bases between the germline ends. CDR1 and CDR2 from the germline V gene are LGHNT and FRNRAP. The CDR3 is made up of 15 amino acids. As DNA, the CDR3 is TGTGCTAGTGGGCCCGGGACAACCTCCTACAATGAGCAGTTCTTC. Its protein is CASGPGTTSYNEQFF.

The V call is TRBV28, the J call TRBJ1-1; perhaps TRBD1 as D (5 bases). Germline V CDR1 and CDR2: MDHEN, SYDVKM. V shed 1 base and J shed 11 bases, with 11 bases lying between them. This CDR3 is built from 12 residues. CDR3 in amino acids: CASSLSGTVAFF. The DNA of the CDR3 is TGTGCCAGCAGTTTATCTGGGACGGTGGCTTTCTTT.

The DNA for the CDR3 is TGTGCCAGCAGCATAGCGGGGGGCCGGAATGAGCAGTTCTTC. This gives the protein CASSIAGGRNEQFF. V usage is TRBV7-3 and J usage is TRBJ2-1; 10 bases line up with TRBD2. V lost 5 bases to trimming and J lost 7 bases; unmatched junction nucleotides: 5. This CDR3 has 14 residues. CDR1 is SGHTA and CDR2 is FQGTGA in the germline V gene.

This clone appeared once. The chain carries TRBV5-1 and TRBJ2-7; 9 bases are shared with TRBD2. Germline CDR1 is SGHRS and CDR2 is YFSETQ. This CDR3 contains 16 residues. The J segment lost 7 bases and the V segment lost 0 bases, leaving 11 bases of the junction unmatched. The CDR3 DNA follows: TGCGCCAGCAGCTTGGTTGGACTAGCGAGTATGGGGGAGCAGTACTTC. This translates into CASSLVGLASMGEQYF. Together with reference TRBV5-1 and TRBJ2-7, the CDR3 gives the full variable domain: KAGVTQTPRYLIKTRGQQVTLSCSPISGHRSVSWYQQTPGQGLQFLFEYFSETQRNKGNFPGRFSGRQFSNSRSEMNVSTLELGDSALYLCASSLVGLASMGEQYFGPGTRLTVT.

V gene TRBV29-1 combines with J gene TRBJ1-5; 7 bases are shared with TRBD1. V lost 4 bases, J lost 4 bases, and 10 bases stayed unmatched. This CDR3 region has 15 residues. Germline CDR1 SQVTM, CDR2 ANQGSEA. CDR3 region: CSVASATGTNQPQHF. Here the CDR3 DNA reads TGCAGCGTTGCATCGGCGACAGGGACGAATCAGCCCCAGCATTTT. Complete variable domain (other parts from reference TRBV29-1 and TRBJ1-5): SAVISQKPSRDICQRGTSLTIQCQVDSQVTMMFWYRQQPGQSLTLIATANQGSEATYESGFVIDKFPISRPNLTFSTLTVSNMSPEDSSIYLCSVASATGTNQPQHFGDGTRLSIL.